This passage covers 2 T cell receptor beta chains from one sample sequenced in a study of T cells in Graves' hyperthyroidism and ophthalmopathy. Amplification of TCR beta CDR3 regions was performed using RNA transcripts as template. The HTBI set primed first-round TCR CDR3 RT-PCR. One entry per CDR3 protein, called by TCRdb with MiXCR from the multiplex PCR reads. The repertoire consists of hundreds of thousands of distinct CDR3 sequences, with roughly 37% occurring once and the leading ten covering approximately 8.7%. Sequencing was performed on blood. These receptors came from a man aged 18 to 29 with Graves' hyperthyroidism.

In the case of this clonotype: The junction shows a germline mismatch at one end, possibly a read error. V gene TRBV14 combines with J gene TRBJ1-1; possible D gene TRBD1, 5 bases. In germline, CDR1 is SGHDN, CDR2 FVKESK. The CDR3 is made up of 16 amino acids. CDR3 sequence: CAGSQDRWDLNTEAFF. Written as DNA, the CDR3 is TGTGCCGGCAGCCAAGATCGGTGGGACCTGAACACTGAAGCTTTCTTT. The full variable domain, rest sourced from reference TRBV14 and TRBJ1-1, is EAGVTQFPSHSVIEKGQTVTLRCDPISGHDNLYWYRRVMGKEIKFLLHFVKESKQDESGMPNNRFLAERTGGTYSTLKVQPAELEDSGVYFCAGSQDRWDLNTEAFFGQGTRLTVV.

The genes are TRBV24-1 and TRBJ1-5; 9 positions match TRBD1. The junction had 12 bases not matched to a gene; V was cut back by 8 bases and J by 14 bases. This CDR3 has 13 amino acids. From germline, CDR1 is KGHDR and CDR2 SFDVKD. CDR3 sequence reads: CATNDRGQGYEHF. The DNA for the CDR3 is TGTGCCACCAATGACCGGGGACAGGGCTACGAGCATTTT.